This T cell receptor beta chain was retrieved from a study of blood T cell repertoires in COVID-19. On the study more broadly: Acute and convalescent COVID-19 samples came from the United States, Italy and Spain.

Methods used by the authors: By means of reference gene primer amplification, nucleated cell counts were estimated. Repertoires were generated with immunoSEQ multiplex PCR, while TCRdb's copy carries only in-frame clones and drops some. D and trimming were read from the DNA, whereas the V and J calls and clone size are those reported in that table. The data contain fewer than 300,000 clones, approximately 89% of them singletons. J gave up 8 bases and V 1 base, and 9 bases lay outside the gene matches. The CDR3 totals 16 residues. Germline lookup yields CDR1 LNHNV and CDR2 YYDKDF (reference sequence). Patients of the Seattle cohort, enrolled during active infection, were followed longitudinally.

The sequence was obtained from a woman aged 25 to 39 with COVID-19, enrolled during active disease. The V call is TRBV15, the J call TRBJ2-2; TRBD1 aligns across 8 bases. Sequenced sample: peripheral blood. In nucleotides, the CDR3 is TGTGCCACCAGCAGAGCTTTGCCAGGGGGCATGGGGGAGCTGTTTTTT. This encodes CATSRALPGGMGELFF.